The 26 T cell receptor beta chains below all came from one sample that was sequenced in a study of cytomegalovirus exposure and HLA in healthy donors. The PCR employed 60 Vbeta primers together with 13 Jbeta primers. Measured with immunoSEQ multiplex PCR; TCRdb has only the in-frame clones, and not every one. This specimen shows roughly 120,000 clones; the ten leading clones hold 3% to 4.5%. The sequencing input was PBMCs. The receptors shown here come from a man aged 18 to 29 in good health and CMV-seronegative.

The chain combines TRBV5-1 with TRBJ2-5; TRBD1 matches at 8 bases. The assigned J gene may be wrong: the sequence end matches TRBJ2-7 better. The CDR3 spans 15 residues. CDR1 and CDR2 (germline): SGHRS, YFSETQ. CDR3 nucleotide sequence: TGCGCCAGCAGCTTGGACCGGGACAGGTTCTACGAGCAGTACTTC. Its translation: CASSLDRDRFYEQYF.

The chain joins TRBV6-1 to TRBJ2-7; D ambiguous. With 7 bases removed from V and 4 bases from J, the gap between germline ends came to 14 bases. From germline, CDR1 is MNHNS and CDR2 SASEGT. This CDR3 has 13 residues. DNA for the CDR3: TGTGCCAGCATTAATCCAGCGAAATACGAGCAGTACTTC. Translated: CASINPAKYEQYF.

The J gene is TRBJ1-2, the V gene TRBV7-5; the table's D call of TRBD1 was not tested on the DNA. TRBV7-5 is tagged as a pseudogene. The CDR3 is made up of 18 amino acids. CDR3 sequence reads: CARSPNRAQGARNYGYTF. In nucleotides, the CDR3 is TGTGCCAGAAGTCCTAACCGGGCACAGGGGGCGCGGAACTATGGCTACACCTTC.

This chain joins TRBV6-1 and TRBJ1-5; a possible D gene is TRBD1 (5 bases). Trimming shortened V by 6 bases and J by 6 bases, and 12 bases separated the two germline ends. The CDR3 totals 13 residues. In germline, CDR1 is MNHNS, CDR2 SASEGT. This chain's CDR3 is CASRGEWGQPQHF. The DNA for the CDR3 is TGTGCCAGCAGAGGGGAATGGGGTCAGCCCCAGCATTTT.

The chain joins TRBV6-1 to TRBJ1-5; D not certain. This CDR3 is 11 amino acids long. Germline V gene lookup returns CDR1 MNHNS and CDR2 SASEGT. V lost 4 bases and J lost 6, with 4 bases in between. The CDR3 DNA follows: TGTGCCAGCAGTGCTTCTCAGCCCCAGCATTTT. Protein: CASSASQPQHF.

The chain employs TRBV10-3 and TRBJ1-6, with no clear D. V was pared by 2 bases and J by 10 bases, with 9 bases between. CDR1 and CDR2 from the germline V gene are ENHRY and SYGVKD. The CDR3 is 13 residues long. CDR3 region: CAISEGEYSPLHF. Here the CDR3 DNA reads TGTGCCATCAGTGAGGGGGAGTACTCACCCCTCCACTTT.

J is TRBJ2-1 and V is TRBV18; 9 positions agree with TRBD1. CDR3 length: 16 amino acids. Germline CDR1 reads KGHSH; CDR2 reads LQKENI. Unmatched junction bases numbered 7, after V lost 6 bases and J lost 1 base. The CDR3 sequence: CASSYNRGRSYNEQFF. The CDR3 coding sequence is TGTGCCAGCTCTTACAACAGGGGGCGATCCTACAATGAGCAGTTCTTC.

The genes are TRBV15 and TRBJ1-6; D is possibly TRBD1 (6 bases). CDR1 and CDR2 (germline): LNHNV, YYDKDF (reference sequence). V was trimmed by 6 bases and J by 7 bases, leaving 16 bases between them. The CDR3 is made up of 15 amino acids. CDR3 sequence reads: CATRSSGTWNSPLHF. The DNA for the CDR3 is TGTGCCACCAGATCATCCGGGACATGGAATTCACCCCTCCACTTT.

This chain links TRBV20-1 with TRBJ2-3; no definite D call. This CDR3 is built from 11 residues. Between the trimmed V and J ends, which lost 5 bases and 3 bases, there was a span of 6 bases. The germline CDR1 and CDR2 sequences are DFQATT and SNEGSKA (reference sequence). As DNA, the CDR3 is TGCAGTGCTGAGGTTACAGATACGCAGTATTTT. It yields the protein CSAEVTDTQYF.

This chain connects TRBV28 to TRBJ1-1, with unresolved D. Germline values: CDR1 MDHEN, CDR2 SYDVKM. This CDR3 spans 12 amino acids. Trimming left V 5 bases short and J 1 base short, with 5 bases between. The CDR3 reads CASSLGNTEAFF. The CDR3 nucleotides read TGTGCCAGCAGTCTCGGGAACACTGAAGCTTTCTTT.

The chain is built from TRBV11-3 and TRBJ1-3; D is unresolved. Germline values: CDR1 SGHNT, CDR2 YENEEA. V was clipped by 5 bases and J by 0 bases, with 5 bases between them. This CDR3 is built from 13 residues. In DNA form, the CDR3 reads TGTGCCAGCAGCCTCGGCTCTGGAAACACCATATATTTT. Its translation: CASSLGSGNTIYF.

The chain links TRBV6-5 to TRBJ2-7; maybe TRBD1 (6 bases). This CDR3 is built from 12 residues. V was pared by 5 bases and J by 5 bases, with 10 bases between. Germline-derived CDR1 and CDR2 are MNHEY and SVGAGI. This CDR3 is CASSRNRDEQYF. The DNA of the CDR3 is TGTGCCAGCAGTAGAAACAGGGACGAGCAGTACTTC.

The V call is TRBV27, the J call TRBJ1-4; the match to TRBD1 covers 8 bases. After removal of 6 bases from V and 7 bases from J, the junction contained 4 bases not matched to a gene. Germline lookup yields CDR1 MNHEY and CDR2 SMNVEV (reference sequence). The CDR3 has 13 amino acids. As DNA, the CDR3 is TGTGCCAGCAGGGACAGGGCTTTTGAAAAACTGTTTTTT. This sequence encodes CASRDRAFEKLFF.

The J gene is TRBJ1-2, the V gene TRBV7-9, with D tentatively TRBD1 (5 bases). The germline CDR1 and CDR2 sequences are SEHNR and FQNEAQ (reference sequence). The V end was cut by 1 base, the J end by 3 bases, with 18 bases between. The CDR3 runs 17 residues. CDR3 sequence (DNA): TGTGCCAGCAGCTTAGAAGGGGACTCTTCAGTGTACTATGGCTACACCTTC. Its translation is CASSLEGDSSVYYGYTF.

The gene calls are TRBV7-9 and TRBJ2-7; 8 bases map to TRBD2. Trimming removed 10 bases from V and 1 base from J; junction bases left unmatched: 15. Germline loops: CDR1 SEHNR, CDR2 FQNEAQ (reference sequence). The CDR3 contains 16 residues. In nucleotides, the CDR3 is TGTGCCACCGTAGGGGGGCGGGAGGTCGGATCCTACGAGCAGTACTTC. Its translation is CATVGGREVGSYEQYF.

V usage is TRBV27 and J usage is TRBJ2-7; D possibly corresponds to TRBD1 (5 bases). Germline assignment: CDR1 MNHEY and CDR2 SMNVEV (reference sequence). Trimming shortened V by 4 bases and J by 3 bases, and 10 bases separated the two germline ends. The length of the CDR3 is 13 residues. CDR3 in amino acids: CASSSGHHYEQYF. CDR3 DNA sequence: TGTGCCAGCAGTTCCGGACACCACTACGAGCAGTACTTC.

The J gene is TRBJ1-1, the V gene TRBV19, with D perhaps matching TRBD1 (5 bases). Trimming took 6 bases from V and 7 from J, leaving 12 bases between them. CDR3 size: 12 residues. CDR1 is LNHDA and CDR2 is SQIVND in the germline V gene (reference sequence). The CDR3 sequence is CASSMAGGEAFF. Written as DNA, the CDR3 is TGTGCCAGTAGCATGGCCGGGGGTGAAGCTTTCTTT.

The rearrangement uses TRBV30 and TRBJ1-5, with TRBD1 matching over 7 bases. CDR1 is GTSNPN, CDR2 SVGIG, per germline (reference sequence). V shed 0 bases, J shed 6 bases, and the junction held 2 bases outside the gene matches. The CDR3 runs to 13 residues. The CDR3 spells CAWSVDRAQPQHF. The CDR3 nucleotides read TGTGCCTGGAGTGTCGACAGGGCTCAGCCCCAGCATTTT.

This chain connects TRBV19 to TRBJ2-1, with 9 bases fitting TRBD1. The V gene's germline CDR1 is LNHDA and CDR2 SQIVND (reference sequence). V shed 5 bases and J 8 bases; nucleotides not matched to a gene: 13. The CDR3 contains 16 residues. DNA for the CDR3: TGTGCCAGTAGTGATTCCTCCCCGGGACAGGGTTATGAGCAGTTCTTC. Protein: CASSDSSPGQGYEQFF.

The chain couples TRBV19 to TRBJ2-1; 11 nucleotides match TRBD1. Trimming took 7 bases from V and 8 from J; bases not matched to a gene: 7. The CDR3 has 14 residues. CDR1 LNHDA and CDR2 SQIVND come from the germline V gene (reference sequence). The CDR3 bases are TGTGCCAGTAAGGGACAGGGGGAGATGGATGAGCAGTTCTTC. Protein sequence: CASKGQGEMDEQFF.

The J gene is TRBJ1-2, the V gene TRBV5-1, with no clear D. CDR1 SGHRS and CDR2 YFSETQ come from the germline V gene. V lost 4 bases and J 0 bases, leaving 13 bases between the germline ends. The CDR3 is 15 residues long. The CDR3 DNA sequence: TGCGCCAGCAGCCCCATCGAGGCTTCTAACTATGGCTACACCTTC. It specifies CASSPIEASNYGYTF.

This rearrangement joins TRBV6-5 to TRBJ1-5; maybe TRBD1 (5 bases). The CDR3 is made up of 13 amino acids. V lost 6 bases and J 4 bases, leaving 10 bases between the germline ends. CDR1 is MNHEY, CDR2 SVGAGI, per germline. Written as DNA, the CDR3 is TGTGCCAGCAGCCCAGGGCCTAATCAGCCCCAGCATTTT. This sequence encodes CASSPGPNQPQHF.

The chain combines TRBV19 with TRBJ1-5; 7 bases map to TRBD1. The ends lost 8 bases at V and 0 bases at J; junction bases unmatched: 16. Germline V gene data show CDR1 as LNHDA and CDR2 as SQIVND (reference sequence). The CDR3 covers 18 residues. In DNA form, the CDR3 reads TGTGCCAGTGAATCAGGGACAGCGTCTTCACATAGCAATCAGCCCCAGCATTTT. Amino acid sequence: CASESGTASSHSNQPQHF. The full variable domain, with the rest looked up from reference TRBV19 and TRBJ1-5, is DGGITQSPKYLFRKEGQNVTLSCEQNLNHDAMYWYRQDPGQGLRLIYYSQIVNDFQKGDIAEGYSVSREKKESFPLTVTSAQKNPTAFYLCASESGTASSHSNQPQHFGDGTRLSIL.

The genes are TRBV15 and TRBJ2-1; tentatively, D is TRBD1 (6 bases). The V and J ends lost 1 base and 0 bases respectively, with 13 bases between them. The germline gives CDR1 LNHNV, CDR2 YYDKDF (reference sequence). The CDR3 runs 17 residues. The CDR3 nucleotides are TGTGCCACCAGCAGAGGGACAGTGGGCCACTCCTACAATGAGCAGTTCTTC. Its translation: CATSRGTVGHSYNEQFF.

The chain combines TRBV7-9 with TRBJ1-1, with D possibly TRBD1 on 5 matching bases. The CDR3 consists of 11 residues. Per the germline V gene, CDR1 is SEHNR and CDR2 is FQNEAQ (reference sequence). Trimming left V 3 bases short and J 8 bases short, with 7 bases between. CDR3 coding DNA: TGTGCCAGCAGCTTGGGGGGAGAAGCTTTCTTT. Encoded protein: CASSLGGEAFF.

The V gene is TRBV5-1, the J gene TRBJ1-2, with 9 bases matching TRBD1. The V segment lost 3 bases and the J segment 0 bases; nucleotides outside the gene matches: 6. The CDR3 totals 16 residues. Looked up from germline, CDR1 is SGHRS and CDR2 is YFSETQ. For the CDR3, the DNA is TGCGCCAGCAGCTCCGGACAGGGGTCCTCTAACTATGGCTACACCTTC. Protein sequence: CASSSGQGSSNYGYTF.